This passage covers 20 T cell receptor beta chains from one sample sequenced in a study of blood T cell repertoires in COVID-19. The protocol was immunoSEQ multiplex PCR, while the TCRdb copy is restricted to in-frame clones and leaves out a portion. The sample holds approximately 210,000 clones, about nine tenths seen once. The specimen was peripheral blood. These TCRs come from a man in his 70s with acute or convalescent COVID-19.

DNA for the CDR3: TGTGCCAGCTCACAGACAGGGGGCGATTACGAGCAGTACTTC. The encoded protein is CASSQTGGDYEQYF. The chain joins TRBV18 to TRBJ2-7; 10 bases are shared with TRBD1. This CDR3 has 14 amino acids. CDR1 is KGHSH and CDR2 is LQKENI in the germline V gene. With 4 bases clipped from V and 4 bases from J, the junction kept 4 bases outside the gene matches.

CDR3 DNA: TGCGCCAGCAGCTTGGCCCCTAGCAATACAGATACGCAGTATTTT. It is translated as CASSLAPSNTDTQYF. V gene TRBV5-1 combines with J gene TRBJ2-3, with D maybe TRBD2 (5 bases). Trimming shortened V by 0 bases and J by 3 bases, and 11 bases separated the two germline ends. The germline V gene encodes CDR1 SGHRS and CDR2 YFSETQ. The CDR3 extends over 15 amino acids.

Regarding this clone: Other DNA sequences within the sample encode an identical CDR3. The chain is built from TRBV5-1 and TRBJ2-1, with 8 bases matching TRBD2. The length of the CDR3 is 15 residues. From germline, CDR1 is SGHRS and CDR2 YFSETQ. V was pared by 3 bases and J by 2 bases, with 4 bases of the junction left unmatched. CDR3 sequence: CASSSSGSPYNEQFF. The CDR3 DNA sequence: TGCGCCAGCAGCTCCAGCGGGAGTCCCTACAATGAGCAGTTCTTC.

The chain joins TRBV15 to TRBJ2-7, with 11 bases lining up with TRBD1. After removal of 3 bases from V and 3 bases from J, the junction contained 4 bases not matched to a gene. Germline CDR1 LNHNV, CDR2 YYDKDF (reference sequence). The CDR3 spans 15 residues. CDR3 protein: CATSSGQGAYYEQYF. DNA of the CDR3: TGTGCCACCAGCAGCGGACAGGGGGCCTACTACGAGCAGTACTTC.

DNA for the CDR3: TGTGCCAGCAGCCCCGGACAGACTAACTATGGCTACACCTTC. This translates into CASSPGQTNYGYTF. J is TRBJ1-2 and V is TRBV7-9, with TRBD1 as a possible D gene (6 bases). The CDR3 is made up of 14 amino acids. The V end lost 5 bases, the J end lost 0 bases, and 10 bases lay between the germline ends. Germline loops: CDR1 SEHNR, CDR2 FQNEAQ (reference sequence).

The chain joins TRBV5-1 to TRBJ2-2, with a weak D call TRBD2 (6 bases). This CDR3 spans 14 amino acids. Germline V lookup: CDR1 SGHRS, CDR2 YFSETQ. The ends were cut back, 7 bases at V and 3 bases at J, with 13 bases in the middle. CDR3 nucleotide sequence: TGCGCCAGCCACCAGCGGAGGGACACCGGGGAGCTGTTTTTT. Encoded protein: CASHQRRDTGELFF.

This clone occurred a few times. V is TRBV12-3 or TRBV12-4 and J is TRBJ2-1; 7 nucleotides match TRBD2. The J segment lost 10 bases and the V segment lost 3 bases, leaving 6 bases of the junction unmatched. CDR3 length equals 13 residues. CDR3 amino acids: CASSFSGREEQFF. The CDR3 region has the DNA TGTGCCAGCAGTTTCTCAGGGAGGGAGGAGCAGTTCTTC.

This rearrangement joins TRBV5-3 to TRBJ2-2; possibly TRBD2 for D (6 bases). TRBV5-3 is labeled an ORF, and its function is uncertain. V lost 2 bases and J lost 1, with 21 bases in between. The CDR3 length is 19 residues. The CDR3 nucleotides read TGTGCCAGAAGCTTTATTCCCCCCCGCGGAGGGATGAACACCGGGGAGCTGTTTTTT. Translating it yields CARSFIPPRGGMNTGELFF.

V is TRBV28 and J is TRBJ1-5, with 9 bases lining up with TRBD1. The CDR3 is 20 residues long. Germline V gene sequence: CDR1 MDHEN, CDR2 SYDVKM. V lost 4 bases and J lost 1; bases outside the gene matches: 17. The CDR3 DNA reads TGTGCCAGCAGTTCCCTAGAGGACAGGGGAAGAGGCGGCAGCAATCAGCCCCAGCATTTT. Translating it yields CASSSLEDRGRGGSNQPQHF.

The chain joins TRBV7-3 to TRBJ2-2, with 7 positions matching TRBD2. The CDR3 contains 15 residues. With 3 bases clipped from V and 6 bases from J, the junction kept 7 bases outside the gene matches. Looked up from germline, CDR1 is SGHTA and CDR2 is FQGTGA. Written as DNA, the CDR3 is TGTGCCAGCAGCTTTGAAAGGGCGGGGGCCGGGGAGCTGTTTTTT. Translating gives CASSFERAGAGELFF. The full variable domain, in which reference TRBV7-3 and TRBJ2-2 provide the parts outside the CDR3, is GAGVSQTPSNKVTEKGKYVELRCDPISGHTALYWYRQSLGQGPEFLIYFQGTGAADDSGLPNDRFFAVRPEGSVSTLKIQRTERGDSAVYLCASSFERAGAGELFFGEGSRLTVL.

The J gene is TRBJ2-4, the V gene TRBV7-2; D possibly corresponds to TRBD1 (5 bases). CDR3 length: 17 amino acids. V lost 5 bases, J lost 3 bases, and 20 bases lay in between. CDR1 SGHTA and CDR2 FQGNSA come from the germline V gene. Here the CDR3 reads CASSPDKGNGDKNIQYF. In DNA form, the CDR3 reads TGTGCCAGCAGCCCGGACAAGGGGAATGGGGACAAAAACATTCAGTACTTC.

The chain uses TRBV27 and TRBJ2-1; 11 nucleotides agree with TRBD2. Germline assignment: CDR1 MNHEY and CDR2 SMNVEV (reference sequence). The CDR3 has 16 amino acids. The ends lost 2 bases at V and 9 bases at J; junction bases unmatched: 9. CDR3 residues: CASSLGWLAGGGEQFF. CDR3 DNA sequence: TGTGCCAGCAGTTTAGGTTGGCTAGCGGGAGGTGGTGAGCAGTTCTTC.

The CDR3 bases are TGTGCCAGCAGGTCGGACAGGGTTTCACCCCTCCACTTT. It yields the protein CASRSDRVSPLHF. The genes are TRBV28 and TRBJ1-6, with 8 bases fitting TRBD1. Germline V gives CDR1 MDHEN, CDR2 SYDVKM. The CDR3 is made up of 13 amino acids. V lost 6 bases, J lost 9 bases, and 4 bases stayed unmatched.

The chain recombines TRBV5-1 with TRBJ1-3; TRBD1 matches at 7 bases. V shed 0 bases and J 0 bases; nucleotides not matched to a gene: 3. Per the germline V gene, CDR1 is SGHRS and CDR2 is YFSETQ. The CDR3 spans 16 residues. The CDR3 spells CASSLDRGYSGNTIYF. The CDR3 DNA reads TGCGCCAGCAGCTTGGACAGGGGATACTCTGGAAACACCATATATTTT.

The rearrangement joins TRBV7-2 to TRBJ2-3, with 9 bases fitting TRBD2. The germline gives CDR1 SGHTA, CDR2 FQGNSA. This CDR3 is built from 12 residues. V lost 2 bases, J lost 14 bases, and 5 bases stayed unmatched. The CDR3 region has the DNA TGTGCCAGCAGCTTACTAGCGGGGTCGCGGTATTTT. Protein sequence: CASSLLAGSRYF.

The gene calls are TRBV7-2 and TRBJ2-1; D is unresolved. Germline loops: CDR1 SGHTA, CDR2 FQGNSA. The CDR3 loop spans 13 amino acids. V lost 4 bases and J 3 bases, leaving 7 bases between the germline ends. CDR3 sequence reads: CASSSSYYNEQFF. DNA of the CDR3: TGTGCCAGCAGCTCGAGCTACTACAATGAGCAGTTCTTC.

The chain recombines TRBV28 with TRBJ1-6, with D perhaps matching TRBD1 (6 bases). The CDR3 spans 14 residues. The germline CDR1 and CDR2 sequences are MDHEN and SYDVKM. Trimming took off 5 bases at V and 5 bases at J, with 10 bases between the two ends. The CDR3 loop reads CASSTQGNNSPLHF. In DNA, the CDR3 is TGTGCCAGCAGTACCCAGGGGAATAATTCACCCCTCCACTTT.

CDR3 region: CASSLQGGGNYGYTF. DNA of the CDR3: TGTGCCAGCAGCTTACAAGGAGGAGGTAACTATGGCTACACCTTC. The V call is TRBV7-2, the J call TRBJ1-2; D unclear. Trimming cost V 2 bases and J 1 base, with 11 bases left between them. This CDR3 is built from 15 residues. Germline V CDR1 and CDR2: SGHTA, FQGNSA.

In DNA form, the CDR3 reads TGTGCCAGCACACCATCTGGGCGGGGTGGTGGTACTGAAGCTTTCTTT. It codes for CASTPSGRGGGTEAFF. The rearrangement links TRBV7-9 to TRBJ1-1; D gene ambiguous. V lost 7 bases and J 5 bases, leaving 23 bases between the germline ends. The germline V gene encodes CDR1 SEHNR and CDR2 FQNEAQ (reference sequence). CDR3 size: 16 residues.

The V and J genes are TRBV28 and TRBJ2-7; 12 bases map to TRBD2. Germline V gives CDR1 MDHEN, CDR2 SYDVKM. The trim removed 6 bases at V and 5 bases at J, leaving 14 bases unmatched. There are 17 residues in the CDR3. CDR3: CASRESRTSGILDEQYF. CDR3 sequence (DNA): TGTGCCAGCAGGGAGAGCCGGACTAGCGGGATCTTAGACGAGCAGTACTTC.